These 18 T cell receptor beta chains originate from one sample sequenced in a study of blood T cells in healthy people across ages. Combining a sample-barcoded 5' primer with a J-beta primer mix, a second PCR ran for about 7 to 11 cycles. TCRdb recomputed calls from the 5' RACE reads with MiXCR, one row per CDR3 protein. The repertoire holds about 1.8 million distinct CDR3 sequences, with around 50% as singletons. Sequenced input: blood. These receptor sequences come from a woman aged 40 to 49 in good health.

The V gene is TRBV7-2, the J gene TRBJ2-5, with TRBD1 matching over 7 bases. The CDR3 is 15 amino acids. Germline CDR1 reads SGHTA; CDR2 reads FQGNSA. The ends lost 5 bases at V and 5 bases at J; junction bases unmatched: 11. In DNA, the CDR3 is TGTGCCAGCAGCCCCCGACAGGGAATGGGGGAGACCCAGTACTTC. The encoded protein is CASSPRQGMGETQYF.

A remark on this clonotype: One end of the junction does not line up with germline, which may come from a read error. The chain is built from TRBV6-5 and TRBJ1-6, with no clear D. Looked up from germline, CDR1 is MNHEY and CDR2 is SVGAGI. This CDR3 is 15 amino acids long. The CDR3 DNA reads TGTGCCAGCAGATCCGGGGAGAGCGATAATTCGCCCCTCCACTTT. Protein sequence: CASRSGESDNSPLHF.

This clonotype was recorded once. The chain joins TRBV6-1 to TRBJ1-4; D gene uncertain. Germline loops: CDR1 MNHNS, CDR2 SASEGT. The CDR3 totals 14 residues. Trimming left V 6 bases short and J 5 bases short, with 13 bases between. The CDR3 DNA reads TGTGCCAGCAGGGTTTTACGGGGAAATGAAAAACTGTTTTTT. This translates into CASRVLRGNEKLFF.

The chain carries TRBV27 and TRBJ2-3; the match to TRBD2 covers 8 bases. The germline V gene has CDR1 MNHEY and CDR2 SMNVEV (reference sequence). This CDR3 comprises 21 residues. Unmatched junction bases numbered 22, after V lost 3 bases and J lost 2 bases. The DNA for the CDR3 is TGTGCCAGCAGTTTTGGAGGTGCGGGACTAGGTCGACATCAACCCACAGATACGCAGTATTTT. The encoded protein is CASSFGGAGLGRHQPTDTQYF.

The chain couples TRBV10-2 to TRBJ2-3; no reliable D call. The CDR3 runs 14 residues. Germline V CDR1 and CDR2: WSHSY, SAAADI. V was trimmed by 0 bases and J by 4 bases, leaving 8 bases between them. In DNA form, the CDR3 reads TGCGCCAGCAGTGAGTCGAACGGCCCAGATACGCAGTATTTT. As protein: CASSESNGPDTQYF.

The gene calls are TRBV25-1 and TRBJ2-6; D uncertain. CDR1 is MGHDK, CDR2 SYGVNS, per germline. V lost 3 bases and J lost 4, with 10 bases in between. The length of the CDR3 is 15 residues. CDR3 DNA: TGTGCCAGCAGTGATCATCTGACCGGGGCCAACGTCCTGACTTTC. Translated, it gives CASSDHLTGANVLTF.

This clonotype was seen a few times. This rearrangement joins TRBV2 to TRBJ1-5; 9 bases are a match to TRBD1. The V segment lost 7 bases and the J segment 4 bases; nucleotides outside the gene matches: 5. The CDR3 loop spans 14 amino acids. CDR1 and CDR2 (germline): SNHLY, FYNNEI. The CDR3 coding sequence is TGTGCCAGCATCCCGGACAGGGGAAATCAGCCCCAGCATTTT. Translated: CASIPDRGNQPQHF. The full variable domain, in which reference TRBV2 and TRBJ1-5 provide the parts outside the CDR3, is EPEVTQTPSHQVTQMGQEVILRCVPISNHLYFYWYRQILGQKVEFLVSFYNNEISEKSEIFDDQFSVERPDGSNFTLKIRSTKLEDSAMYFCASIPDRGNQPQHFGDGTRLSIL.

This clonotype appeared a few times. The chain employs TRBV4-3 and TRBJ1-4; perhaps TRBD1 as D (5 bases). V lost 7 bases and J 5 bases, leaving 14 bases between the germline ends. In germline, CDR1 is LGHNA, CDR2 YSLEER. CDR3 length equals 14 residues. The CDR3 loop reads CASTPSRVNEKLFF. The CDR3 DNA reads as TGCGCCAGCACCCCCTCCAGGGTAAATGAAAAACTGTTTTTT.

The gene calls are TRBV6-1 and TRBJ2-7, with 10 positions matching TRBD1. CDR1 is MNHNS and CDR2 is SASEGT in the germline V gene. CDR3 length equals 15 residues. Germline trimming cut 6 bases from V and 2 bases from J; bases unmatched to any gene: 7. The CDR3 DNA sequence: TGTGCCAGCAGATCGGGACAGGGGCCAGCCTACGAGCAGTACTTC. Protein sequence: CASRSGQGPAYEQYF.

This chain joins TRBV15 and TRBJ2-3; D might be TRBD2 (5 bases). Looked up from germline, CDR1 is LNHNV and CDR2 is YYDKDF (reference sequence). This CDR3 has 11 residues. Trimming stripped 4 bases from V and 9 bases from J, with 8 bases between. CDR3 in DNA: TGTGCCACCAGCATGCCGGGAACGCAGTATTTT. It is translated as CATSMPGTQYF.

Points on this clonotype: A much larger clone lies a single base off, so this may be a read error. The chain employs TRBV12-3 or TRBV12-4 and TRBJ2-3, with 13 bases lining up with TRBD2. The CDR3 totals 15 residues. The V segment lost 6 bases and the J segment 4 bases; nucleotides outside the gene matches: 4. CDR3 sequence (DNA): TGTGCCAGCAGGAGACTAGCGGGGGGCCCAGATACGCAGTATTTT. It yields the protein CASRRLAGGPDTQYF.

The chain couples TRBV12-3 or TRBV12-4 to TRBJ2-2; possible D gene TRBD1, 6 bases. V was shortened by 8 bases and J by 5 bases, with 18 bases between the two germline ends. The CDR3 is 15 residues long. The CDR3 DNA reads as TGTGCCAGCGGAAGGACAGCGAGAGGGACCGGGGAGCTGTTTTTT. It codes for CASGRTARGTGELFF.

This chain joins TRBV6-1 and TRBJ2-3; possibly TRBD2 for D (6 bases). Deletions cut 7 bases from V and 2 bases from J, with 25 bases between. The V gene's germline CDR1 is MNHNS and CDR2 SASEGT. This CDR3 has 18 residues. Here the CDR3 DNA reads TGTGCCAGCATACGAGTCCCACCGGGGAGGTTTGCCACAGATACGCAGTATTTT. It encodes CASIRVPPGRFATDTQYF.

The V and J genes are TRBV6-2 or TRBV6-3 and TRBJ2-5; D gene unclear. There are 14 residues in the CDR3. Germline CDR1 and CDR2: MNHEY and SVGEGT. V was trimmed by 1 base and J by 4 bases, leaving 10 bases between them. DNA of the CDR3: TGTGCCAGCAGTTACTACGGGCTACGAGAGACCCAGTACTTC. Encoded protein: CASSYYGLRETQYF.

CDR3 region: CASSDVIYRDGNYEQYF. DNA of the CDR3: TGTGCCAGCAGCGATGTAATTTACAGGGATGGAAACTACGAGCAGTACTTC. The chain employs TRBV7-2 and TRBJ2-7; tentatively, D is TRBD1 (6 bases). CDR3 size: 17 residues. CDR1 is SGHTA and CDR2 is FQGNSA in the germline V gene. The V end was cut by 5 bases, the J end by 3 bases, with 23 bases between. Drawing the rest from reference TRBV7-2 and TRBJ2-7, the complete variable domain is GAGVSQSPSNKVTEKGKDVELRCDPISGHTALYWYRQSLGQGLEFLIYFQGNSAPDKSGLPSDRFSAERTGGSVSTLTIQRTQQEDSAVYLCASSDVIYRDGNYEQYFGPGTRLTVT.

This clonotype was seen a handful of times. V and J are TRBV5-1 and TRBJ2-1; either TRBD1 or TRBD2 may supply D (5 bases each). Trimming pared 5 bases from V and 7 bases from J, leaving 13 bases between. The CDR3 has 13 amino acids. CDR1 and CDR2 (germline): SGHRS, YFSETQ. Here the CDR3 reads CASRIRGENEQFF. CDR3 nucleotides: TGCGCCAGCAGAATAAGGGGAGAGAATGAGCAGTTCTTC. The full variable domain, rest sourced from reference TRBV5-1 and TRBJ2-1, is KAGVTQTPRYLIKTRGQQVTLSCSPISGHRSVSWYQQTPGQGLQFLFEYFSETQRNKGNFPGRFSGRQFSNSRSEMNVSTLELGDSALYLCASRIRGENEQFFGPGTRLTVL.

This sequence joins TRBV19 and TRBJ1-5; no clear D gene. The V and J ends lost 7 bases and 1 base respectively, with 14 bases between them. This CDR3 contains 15 residues. Germline loops: CDR1 LNHDA, CDR2 SQIVND (reference sequence). CDR3 sequence reads: CASKTTGWSNQPQHF. The CDR3 DNA reads as TGTGCCAGTAAGACAACGGGCTGGAGCAATCAGCCCCAGCATTTT.

This clonotype appeared once. At one of its ends the junction is not consistent with the germline gene, which may arise from a read error. This chain uses TRBV5-6 with TRBJ2-1; 9 positions match TRBD1. Germline values: CDR1 SGHDT, CDR2 YYEEEE. The CDR3 spans 15 residues. CDR3 bases: TGTGCCTGCAGCTCAACGGACAGGGGTTACAATGAGCAGTTCTTC. Its protein is CACSSTDRGYNEQFF.